The 30 T cell receptor beta chains presented below share a single source sample, sequenced in a study of cytomegalovirus exposure and HLA in healthy donors. The PCR made use of 60 Vbeta and 13 Jbeta primers. Data came from immunoSEQ multiplex PCR; TCRdb stores just in-frame clones and leaves some out. The top ten clones hold under 2.5% of a sample with over 150,000 clones, approximately 79% of them seen once. The sample consisted of PBMCs. Source of these receptors: a man aged 40-55 years in good health and CMV-seronegative.

The count of this clone is one. The gene calls are TRBV7-8 and TRBJ1-5; D possibly corresponds to TRBD1 (6 bases). This CDR3 is 14 amino acids long. Germline CDR1 and CDR2: SGHVS and FQNEAQ. V lost 5 bases and J lost 6, with 14 bases in between. The CDR3 DNA sequence: TGTGCCAGCAGCAGTACAGGGTCGGGTCAGCCCCAGCATTTT. Translated: CASSSTGSGQPQHF.

The rearrangement uses TRBV18 and TRBJ2-7; 10 bases agree with TRBD2. V lost 5 bases, J lost 7 bases, and 11 bases stayed unmatched. CDR3 length: 15 amino acids. Per germline, CDR1 KGHSH and CDR2 LQKENI. The CDR3 DNA follows: TGTGCCAGCTCAACCGGGACTAGCGAGGGATGGGAGCAGTACTTC. Translating it yields CASSTGTSEGWEQYF.

CDR3 in amino acids: CASSISGSSYEQYF. CDR3 nucleotides: TGTGCCAGCAGTATTAGCGGGAGCTCCTACGAGCAGTACTTC. J is TRBJ2-7 and V is TRBV28; 9 bases line up with TRBD2. Losses at the gene ends were 5 bases for V and 0 bases for J; bases not matched to a gene: 2. The CDR3 is made up of 14 amino acids. The germline CDR1 and CDR2 sequences are MDHEN and SYDVKM.

This clone was counted once. The CDR3 DNA sequence: TGTGCCATCAGTGAGTCCCCACAGGGGCGCCAGCCCCAGCATTTT. Residues: CAISESPQGRQPQHF. V usage is TRBV10-3 and J usage is TRBJ1-5; 7 positions agree with TRBD1. The CDR3 is 15 amino acids. The ends lost 0 bases at V and 7 bases at J; junction bases unmatched: 6. From germline, CDR1 is ENHRY and CDR2 SYGVKD.

The chain employs TRBV7-9 and TRBJ2-4, with 9 bases lining up with TRBD1. The CDR3 contains 18 residues. V lost 1 base and J lost 0; bases outside the gene matches: 7. Germline-derived CDR1 and CDR2 are SEHNR and FQNEAQ (reference sequence). Here the CDR3 DNA reads TGTGCCAGCAGCTTAGATACAGGGGGCTTACTAGCCAAAAACATTCAGTACTTC. It translates to CASSLDTGGLLAKNIQYF.

This chain joins TRBV25-1 and TRBJ1-2, with D maybe TRBD1 (6 bases). Trimming removed 5 bases at V and 8 bases at J, with 12 bases between. The CDR3 loop spans 12 amino acids. CDR1 is MGHDK, CDR2 SYGVNS, per germline. The CDR3 bases are TGTGCCAGCAGTACAGGGAAGAGCGGCTACACCTTC. It specifies CASSTGKSGYTF.

The J gene is TRBJ2-5, the V gene TRBV5-8, with 12 bases that match TRBD2. J was trimmed by 5 bases and V by 1 base; bases with no gene match: 6. CDR1 and CDR2 (germline): SGHTS, YDEGEE. The CDR3 length is 16 residues. CDR3 in amino acids: CASSLSRLAGVETQYF. The CDR3 DNA follows: TGTGCCAGCAGCTTGTCGCGACTAGCGGGAGTTGAGACCCAGTACTTC. Full variable domain (remainder filled in from reference TRBV5-8 and TRBJ2-5): EAGVTQSPTHLIKTRGQQATLRCSPISGHTSVYWYQQALGLGLQFLLWYDEGEERNRGNFPPRFSGRQFPNYSSELNVNALELEDSALYLCASSLSRLAGVETQYFGPGTRLLVL.

V and J are TRBV2 and TRBJ1-5; D is ambiguous. The V end lost 2 bases, the J end lost 4 bases, and 6 bases lay between the germline ends. Looked up from germline, CDR1 is SNHLY and CDR2 is FYNNEI. CDR3 length: 13 residues. DNA of the CDR3: TGTGCCAGCAGTGAACGTAGTAATCAGCCCCAGCATTTT. It is translated as CASSERSNQPQHF. Full variable domain (missing parts from reference TRBV2 and TRBJ1-5): EPEVTQTPSHQVTQMGQEVILRCVPISNHLYFYWYRQILGQKVEFLVSFYNNEISEKSEIFDDQFSVERPDGSNFTLKIRSTKLEDSAMYFCASSERSNQPQHFGDGTRLSIL.

In this sample, this clone turned up a few times. The junction and the germline gene differ at one end; a read error may be behind it. This chain uses TRBV28 with TRBJ2-4; TRBD2 agrees at 16 bases. The CDR3 is 18 residues long. CDR1 and CDR2 (germline): MDHEN, SYDVKM. The CDR3 loop reads CASSLSGLAGGSGNSQYF. The CDR3 bases are TGTGCCAGCAGTTTATCGGGACTAGCGGGAGGGTCTGGAAACAGTCAGTACTTC.

This chain joins TRBV11-3 and TRBJ2-3; 12 nucleotides align to TRBD2. V was clipped by 4 bases and J by 0 bases; unmatched bases: 8. Germline V lookup: CDR1 SGHNT, CDR2 YENEEA. The CDR3 runs to 18 residues. The CDR3: CASSSPSGRAASTDTQYF. The CDR3 DNA reads TGTGCCAGCAGCTCTCCTAGCGGGAGGGCCGCTAGCACAGATACGCAGTATTTT.

The gene calls are TRBV4-1 and TRBJ2-3; TRBD2 is a possible D gene (5 bases). The CDR3 is made up of 19 amino acids. The V gene's germline CDR1 is MGHRA and CDR2 YSYEKL. V dropped 3 bases and J dropped 1 base, with 23 bases sitting between them. CDR3 DNA: TGCGCCAGCAGCCAGGGCGGCCTAGCACGAAGAGCGGGCACAGATACGCAGTATTTT. Its protein product is CASSQGGLARRAGTDTQYF.

The chain links TRBV2 to TRBJ2-1; possibly TRBD2 for D (5 bases). Germline CDR1 is SNHLY and CDR2 is FYNNEI. The CDR3 spans 15 residues. V lost 8 bases and J lost 4, with 18 bases in between. The CDR3 is CASGTAFSGYNEQFF. DNA of the CDR3: TGTGCCAGCGGAACGGCCTTCAGCGGATACAATGAGCAGTTCTTC.

This sequence joins TRBV28 and TRBJ2-7, with TRBD1 matching 8 bases. The V segment lost 0 bases and the J segment 5 bases; nucleotides outside the gene matches: 12. The CDR3 covers 17 residues. CDR1 is MDHEN, CDR2 SYDVKM, per germline. CDR3 sequence: CASSLWGRRTGNNEQYF. The DNA of the CDR3 is TGTGCCAGCAGTTTATGGGGACGGAGGACAGGGAACAACGAGCAGTACTTC. Together with reference TRBV28 and TRBJ2-7, the CDR3 gives the full variable domain: DVKVTQSSRYLVKRTGEKVFLECVQDMDHENMFWYRQDPGLGLRLIYFSYDVKMKEKGDIPEGYSVSREKKERFSLILESASTNQTSMYLCASSLWGRRTGNNEQYFGPGTRLTVT.

This clone was seen once. The chain has TRBV7-2 and TRBJ2-1; possible D gene TRBD2, 7 bases. Germline V CDR1 and CDR2: SGHTA, FQGNSA. Trimming took 4 bases from V and 2 from J, leaving 15 bases between them. The CDR3 has 16 amino acids. CDR3 sequence: CASSYRLAGAYNEQFF. In nucleotides, the CDR3 is TGTGCCAGCAGCTACAGACTAGCAGGGGCCTACAATGAGCAGTTCTTC. Drawing the rest from reference TRBV7-2 and TRBJ2-1, the complete variable domain is GAGVSQSPSNKVTEKGKDVELRCDPISGHTALYWYRQSLGQGLEFLIYFQGNSAPDKSGLPSDRFSAERTGGSVSTLTIQRTQQEDSAVYLCASSYRLAGAYNEQFFGPGTRLTVL.

This clone appeared a few times. One end of the junction is discordant with germline, which a read error may explain. This chain uses TRBV7-9 with TRBJ2-2; maybe TRBD1 (6 bases). From germline, CDR1 is SEHNR and CDR2 FQNEAQ (reference sequence). The CDR3 runs 15 residues. The CDR3 sequence is CSSSLRGSNTGELFF. The CDR3 bases are TGTTCCAGCAGCCTCAGGGGTTCGAACACCGGGGAGCTGTTTTTT.

The J gene is TRBJ2-5, the V gene TRBV6-5; 11 bases align to TRBD2. V lost 2 bases, J lost 5 bases, and 4 bases stayed unmatched. This CDR3 has 15 amino acids. The germline gives CDR1 MNHEY, CDR2 SVGAGI. The CDR3 DNA is TGTGCCAGCAGTTACGTACTAGCGGGAGTTGAGACCCAGTACTTC. Residues: CASSYVLAGVETQYF.

This clone was seen more than once but under ten times. The genes are TRBV19 and TRBJ2-5, with a possible D match to TRBD1 (6 bases). CDR3 length: 14 amino acids. V shed 6 bases and J shed 4 bases, with 15 bases lying between them. In germline, CDR1 is LNHDA, CDR2 SQIVND (reference sequence). The CDR3 is CASSPPGVRETQYF. CDR3 DNA: TGTGCCAGTAGCCCCCCAGGGGTACGAGAGACCCAGTACTTC.

The rearrangement uses TRBV28 and TRBJ1-2; D is ambiguous. Per germline, CDR1 MDHEN and CDR2 SYDVKM. The CDR3 spans 12 residues. Trimming pared 5 bases from V and 7 bases from J, leaving 11 bases between. Here the CDR3 DNA reads TGTGCCAGCAGTAAGAGAACCGGTGGCTACACCTTC. This codes for CASSKRTGGYTF.

The chain combines TRBV5-1 with TRBJ2-7; D is possibly TRBD1 (6 bases). CDR3 length: 13 amino acids. V was clipped by 0 bases and J by 5 bases, with 9 bases between them. Germline CDR1 reads SGHRS; CDR2 reads YFSETQ. The CDR3 DNA sequence: TGCGCCAGCAGCTTGGTAGGGACAAACGAGCAGTACTTC. It encodes CASSLVGTNEQYF.

The rearrangement links TRBV6-5 to TRBJ2-4, with D perhaps matching TRBD2 (6 bases). Germline CDR1 MNHEY, CDR2 SVGAGI. The CDR3 spans 15 residues. The V end lost 7 bases, the J end lost 6 bases, and 19 bases lay between the germline ends. CDR3 in DNA: TGTGCCAGCACCGCCTCGTTGGGGGGTACAAACATTCAGTACTTC. It is translated as CASTASLGGTNIQYF.

The V call is TRBV28, the J call TRBJ2-7, with D perhaps matching TRBD1 (6 bases). Looked up from germline, CDR1 is MDHEN and CDR2 is SYDVKM. The CDR3 loop spans 14 amino acids. V was shortened by 6 bases and J by 2 bases, with 14 bases between the two germline ends. This chain's CDR3 is CASRVGTGTYEQYF. In nucleotides, the CDR3 is TGTGCCAGCAGGGTCGGCACAGGGACCTACGAGCAGTACTTC.

The chain uses TRBV18 and TRBJ2-7; the D is unclear. The V gene lost 4 bases and the J gene lost 3 bases, with 10 bases spanning the gap. Germline CDR1 is KGHSH and CDR2 is LQKENI. CDR3 length: 13 residues. The CDR3 DNA is TGTGCCAGCTCACAGCTGCCGGGCTACGAGCAGTACTTC. Translated: CASSQLPGYEQYF.

This chain connects TRBV14 to TRBJ2-7; no firm D call. The V end lost 0 bases, the J end lost 0 bases, and 9 bases lay between the germline ends. The CDR3 loop spans 15 amino acids. Germline V gene sequence: CDR1 SGHDN, CDR2 FVKESK. In DNA, the CDR3 is TGTGCCAGCAGCCAAGATATCCACAGCTCCTACGAGCAGTACTTC. It yields the protein CASSQDIHSSYEQYF.

This clone turned up a few times. This chain connects TRBV7-2 to TRBJ2-1, with 10 bases aligning to TRBD2. Per germline, CDR1 SGHTA and CDR2 FQGNSA. The length of the CDR3 is 16 residues. V lost 5 bases and J lost 7; bases outside the gene matches: 11. CDR3 amino acids: CASSPSLAGVGNEQFF. The CDR3 DNA sequence: TGTGCCAGCAGCCCCTCGCTAGCGGGAGTCGGGAATGAGCAGTTCTTC.

The V gene is TRBV7-2, the J gene TRBJ2-2, with 7 bases fitting TRBD2. The V gene's germline CDR1 is SGHTA and CDR2 FQGNSA. The CDR3 is 14 residues long. The trim removed 3 bases at V and 3 bases at J, leaving 1 base unmatched. The CDR3 reads CASSFGGYTGELFF. CDR3 bases: TGTGCCAGCAGCTTCGGGGGGTACACCGGGGAGCTGTTTTTT.

The rearrangement uses TRBV6-1 and TRBJ1-6, with 9 nucleotides matching TRBD1. This CDR3 region has 15 residues. CDR1 and CDR2 from the germline V gene are MNHNS and SASEGT. V shed 6 bases and J 10 bases; nucleotides not matched to a gene: 10. The CDR3 loop reads CASSQIGTGQSPLHF. For the CDR3, the DNA is TGTGCCAGCAGCCAGATCGGGACAGGGCAATCACCCCTCCACTTT.

The chain joins TRBV5-6 to TRBJ2-7; 10 bases are shared with TRBD2. This CDR3 has 16 amino acids. Germline-derived CDR1 and CDR2 are SGHDT and YYEEEE. The V and J ends lost 4 bases and 3 bases, in that order; junction bases with no gene match: 10. CDR3 amino acids: CASSTILGLADYEQYF. CDR3 in DNA: TGTGCCAGCAGCACCATTCTCGGACTAGCGGACTACGAGCAGTACTTC. Using reference TRBV5-6 and TRBJ2-7 for the parts outside the CDR3, the full variable domain is DAGVTQSPTHLIKTRGQQVTLRCSPKSGHDTVSWYQQALGQGPQFIFQYYEEEERQRGNFPDRFSGHQFPNYSSELNVNALLLGDSALYLCASSTILGLADYEQYFGPGTRLTVT.

V and J are TRBV27 and TRBJ2-1, with D tentatively TRBD2 (6 bases). V lost 5 bases and J lost 0, with 20 bases in between. The CDR3 totals 18 residues. Per the germline V gene, CDR1 is MNHEY and CDR2 is SMNVEV (reference sequence). DNA of the CDR3: TGTGCCAGCAGTCCCCCCCCTTGGAGGGATAACTCCTACAATGAGCAGTTCTTC. It codes for CASSPPPWRDNSYNEQFF.

This clone was recorded a few times. This chain joins TRBV5-4 and TRBJ2-7; weak D call: TRBD2 (6 bases). Trimming took 5 bases from V and 6 from J, leaving 12 bases between them. The CDR3 loop spans 12 amino acids. The V gene's germline CDR1 is SGHNT and CDR2 YYREEE (reference sequence). The CDR3 region has the DNA TGTGCCAGCAGGAAGGAGGGTGTCGAGCAGTACTTC. Amino acids: CASRKEGVEQYF.

This clone occurred a few times. V usage is TRBV2 and J usage is TRBJ2-4, with TRBD2 matching 7 bases. This CDR3 has 15 residues. Per the germline V gene, CDR1 is SNHLY and CDR2 is FYNNEI. Trimming cost V 3 bases and J 5 bases; bases outside gene matches: 7. The CDR3 nucleotides are TGTGCCAGCAGTGAGAGAAGCGGGGCCGAAAACATTCAGTACTTC. This gives the protein CASSERSGAENIQYF.